The rows below give T cell receptor beta chains drawn from one sample of a study of T cell responses to AZD1222 COVID-19 vaccine. Repertoires were generated with immunoSEQ multiplex PCR, while TCRdb's copy carries only in-frame clones and drops some. This table has roughly 150,000 clones, about nine tenths appearing once. Source: peripheral blood, taken on day 0 of AZD1222 vaccination. The receptors derive from an adult in good health. Both conserved end residues are part of each CDR3. A D gene is named only where the DNA matches it firmly. Clone size is shown for a subset of rows, as once, few, many or a class of expanded clone.

>TRBV3-1/TRBV3-2|TRBJ2-1|NA|NA
TGTGCCAGCAGCCAGTTGAGGGGGAATGAGCAGTTCTTC
CASSQLRGNEQFF
>TRBV9|TRBJ2-3|NA|TRBD1
TGTGCCAGCAGCGTAGAGGGGACAGGGATAGATACGCAGTATTTT
CASSVEGTGIDTQYF
>TRBV4-2|TRBJ2-5|once|TRBD1
TGTGCCAGCAGCCCGACAGGGCACCAAGAGACCCAGTACTTC
CASSPTGHQETQYF
>TRBV30|TRBJ2-3|NA|NA
TGTGCCTGGAGTGAAGGGGCCCTTACTATCCTCACAGATACGCAGTATTTT
CAWSEGALTILTDTQYF
>TRBV18|TRBJ2-1|NA|TRBD2
TGTGCCAGCCGGCTGGGACTAGCGGACAATGAGCAGTTCTTC
CASRLGLADNEQFF
>TRBV24-1|TRBJ2-1|NA|TRBD1
TGTGCCACCAGTGGTACCGGGACAGGTCACAATGAGCAGTTCTTC
CATSGTGTGHNEQFF
>TRBV19|TRBJ1-5|NA|TRBD1
TGTGCCACCCAGACAGGGGGAGGACTGGGCAATCAGCCCCAGCATTTT
CATQTGGGLGNQPQHF
>TRBV5-4|TRBJ1-4|once|TRBD1
TGTGCCAGCAGCACGGACAGGGGTACTGAAAAACTGTTTTTT
CASSTDRGTEKLFF
>TRBV9|TRBJ2-1|once|TRBD2
TGTGCCAGCAGCGTAGCCCTTAGCGGGGCCTACAATGAGCAGTTCTTC
CASSVALSGAYNEQFF
>TRBV7-3|TRBJ2-6|NA|TRBD1
TGTGCCAGCAGCTTAATCCTGACAGGGTCAGACCTGACTTTC
CASSLILTGSDLTF
>TRBV7-9|TRBJ2-3|NA|TRBD2
TGTGCCAGCAGCCCAGATTTCGCGGGAGGTATTGATGCAGATACGCAGTATTTT
CASSPDFAGGIDADTQYF
>TRBV5-1|TRBJ2-3|NA|TRBD2
TGCGCCAGCAGCTTGGACTCGGGGGGGCCGGGAGATACGCAGTATTTT
CASSLDSGGPGDTQYF
>TRBV7-9|TRBJ2-5|NA|TRBD2
TGTGCCAGCAGCTTAGCCCGGACTAGCGGGCCTCCTGGGGAGACCCAGTACTTC
CASSLARTSGPPGETQYF
>TRBV6-5|TRBJ1-1|NA|TRBD1
TGTGCCAGTCGGACAGGGTACACTGAAGCTTTCTTT
CASRTGYTEAFF
>TRBV11-2|TRBJ2-7|NA|TRBD2
TGTGCCAGCAGCCAGGGACTAGCCTACGAGCAGTACTTC
CASSQGLAYEQYF
>TRBV18|TRBJ1-2|NA|NA
TGTGCCAGCTCACCGGTAGGGACCAACTATGGCTACACCTTC
CASSPVGTNYGYTF
>TRBV7-9|TRBJ2-5|NA|NA
TGTGCCAGCAGCCCTAGCCTGTCCCAAGAGACCCAGTACTTC
CASSPSLSQETQYF
>TRBV7-9|TRBJ1-2|NA|NA
TGTGCCAGCAGCTTAGCGACAACAGCCAACTATGGCTACACCTTC
CASSLATTANYGYTF
>TRBV19|TRBJ2-3|NA|NA
TGTGCCAGTAGTGACAGCGGTTTCACAGATACGCAGTATTTT
CASSDSGFTDTQYF
>TRBV9|TRBJ2-3|few|NA
TGTGCCAGCAGCGCTACTGGAGCGACTAGCACAGATACGCAGTATTTT
CASSATGATSTDTQYF
>TRBV7-8|TRBJ2-6|NA|NA
TGTGCCAGCAGCTCCCCGTTGGACACCTTCTCTGGGGCCAACGTCCTGACTTTC
CASSSPLDTFSGANVLTF
>TRBV19|TRBJ1-5|NA|TRBD1
TGTGCCAGTAGTACCCTAGGACAGGGCAATCAGCCCCAGCATTTT
CASSTLGQGNQPQHF
>TRBV7-9|TRBJ1-6|NA|TRBD1
TGTGCCAGCAGCACGACAGGGTGGAATTCACCCCTCCACTTT
CASSTTGWNSPLHF
>TRBV27|TRBJ2-3|NA|NA
TGTGCCAGCAGGGGAGGCACTAGCACAGATACGCAGTATTTT
CASRGGTSTDTQYF
>TRBV19|TRBJ2-1|NA|TRBD1
TGTGCCAGTAGGGCGGACAGGGGGTCCTACAATGAGCAGTTCTTC
CASRADRGSYNEQFF
>TRBV11-2|TRBJ2-1|NA|NA
TGTGCCAGCAGCTATGGGGCAGAGCAGTTCTTC
CASSYGAEQFF
>TRBV9|TRBJ2-6|NA|NA
TGTGCCAGCAGCGCCCCAGTGCCCGGGGCCAACGTCCTGACTTTC
CASSAPVPGANVLTF
>TRBV27|TRBJ2-7|NA|NA
TGTGCCAGCAGTTTACTAATGGGAAAGAGCTCCTACGAGCAGTACTTC
CASSLLMGKSSYEQYF
>TRBV7-2|TRBJ2-4|NA|TRBD2
TGTGCCAGCAGCCGCGGGGGGCGGCAAAACATTCAGTACTTC
CASSRGGRQNIQYF
>TRBV27|TRBJ2-7|once|TRBD1
TGTGCCAGCAGTTTTTACCGGGACAGCGAGCAGTACTTC
CASSFYRDSEQYF
>TRBV18|TRBJ2-7|NA|TRBD1
TGTGCCAGCTCACCACTAAGGACAGGCGGCTCTAACGAGCAGTACTTC
CASSPLRTGGSNEQYF
>TRBV30|TRBJ1-1|NA|TRBD1
TGTGCCTGGAGTTCAGGGACAGGAGCGAACACTGAAGCTTTCTTT
CAWSSGTGANTEAFF
>TRBV5-4|TRBJ1-2|NA|TRBD1
TGTGCCAGCAGTTATACAGGGGGGTATGGCTACACCTTC
CASSYTGGYGYTF
>TRBV14|TRBJ2-7|once|NA
TGTGCCAGCAGCCAGCAGAGACTCGCCTACGAGCAGTACTTC
CASSQQRLAYEQYF
>TRBV2|TRBJ2-2|NA|TRBD2
TGTGCCAGCAGTGAACCAGCGGGAGGGCCTTACGGGGAGCTGTTTTTT
CASSEPAGGPYGELFF
>TRBV25-1|TRBJ1-2|NA|TRBD1
TGTGCCAGCAGTGTGACAGGGTCCCATGGCTACACCTTC
CASSVTGSHGYTF
>TRBV19|TRBJ2-3|NA|NA
TGTGCCAGTAACACGGATAGCACAGATACGCAGTATTTT
CASNTDSTDTQYF
>TRBV5-1|TRBJ1-1|NA|NA
TGCGCCAGCAGCTTGGGCGACAGCATGAACACTGAAGCTTTCTTT
CASSLGDSMNTEAFF
>TRBV5-1|TRBJ2-3|NA|TRBD2
TGCGCCAGCAGCCCTATAGCGGGGGGGCGGACAGATACGCAGTATTTT
CASSPIAGGRTDTQYF
>TRBV20-1|TRBJ2-7|NA|NA
TGCAGTGCTAGTTACGCGGGCTGGGGTTTTGACGAGCAGTACTTC
CSASYAGWGFDEQYF
>TRBV6-5|TRBJ1-2|few|TRBD1
TGTGCCAGCGACAGGGCTAACTATGGCTACACCTTC
CASDRANYGYTF
>TRBV7-2|TRBJ2-1|NA|NA
TGTGCCAGCAGCTTAGTGTGGGGGAATGAGCAGTTCTTC
CASSLVWGNEQFF